This TCR beta chain is from a study of blood T cell repertoires in COVID-19. Study-wide context: There were acute and convalescent COVID-19 samples, and they came from the United States, Italy and Spain. PBMCs, B-cell-depleted T cells, or T cells were the source of the cDNA or gDNA that made up the material.

In the authors' workflow: Amplifying reference gene primers gave estimates of nucleated cell counts. Only in-frame clones appear in the TCRdb table, and some are missing; sequencing was by immunoSEQ multiplex PCR. That table is the source of V, J and clone size, and D and trimming were worked out from the DNA. The data show about 120,000 clones, with around 90% seen just once and 3.8% held by the top ten. The table lists this clone with a few counts. Those enrolled in Seattle joined during active infection and were followed longitudinally afterward. V dropped 5 bases and J dropped 4 bases, with 12 bases sitting between them. Germline loops: CDR1 SQVTM, CDR2 ANQGSEA. CDR3 length equals 13 residues.

Input material: peripheral blood. This chain links TRBV29-1 with TRBJ1-3; D gene ambiguous. The clonotype comes from an older woman with COVID-19, enrolled during active disease. The CDR3 reads CSVMIGLGNTIYF. In DNA, the CDR3 is TGCAGCGTTATGATCGGGTTGGGAAACACCATATATTTT.